This T cell receptor (beta chain) comes out of a study of multiple sclerosis patients with progressive multifocal leukoencephalopathy. General study findings and limits: PML-onset expanded TRB clones were detectable before and during natalizumab therapy.

Produced via immunoSEQ multiplex PCR; TCRdb's table is partial and in-frame only. There are about 31,000 clones in the sample; about 87% occur only once, and 5.7% lies in the top ten. A word on this clone: Its target is not known.

The sample's time point: time of PML onset. T3 refers to blood collected at the onset of PML. CDR1 MNHNS and CDR2 SASEGT come from the germline V gene. CDR3 length: 15 residues. Germline trimming cut 5 bases from V and 7 bases from J; bases unmatched to any gene: 9. Material: PBMCs, obtained from a patient treated with natalizumab. This receptor was obtained from a woman aged 40-49 years with progressive multifocal leukoencephalopathy. The chain employs TRBV6-1 and TRBJ2-2; 8 nucleotides agree with TRBD2. The CDR3 region has the DNA TGTGCCAGCAGTTGGTCAGCGGGGGTAGGCGGGGAGCTGTTTTTT. Translating it yields CASSWSAGVGGELFF.